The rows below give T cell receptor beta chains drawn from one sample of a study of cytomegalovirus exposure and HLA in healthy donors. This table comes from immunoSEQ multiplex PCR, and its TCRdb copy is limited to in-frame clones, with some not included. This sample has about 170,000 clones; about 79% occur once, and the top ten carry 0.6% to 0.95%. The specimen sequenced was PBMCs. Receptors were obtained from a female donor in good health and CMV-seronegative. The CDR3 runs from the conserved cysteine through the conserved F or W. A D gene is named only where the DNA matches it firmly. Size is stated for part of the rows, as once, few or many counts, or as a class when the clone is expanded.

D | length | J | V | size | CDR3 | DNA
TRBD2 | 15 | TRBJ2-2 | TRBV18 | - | CASSLIAGEGRGAVF | TGTGCCAGCTCATTGATAGCGGGAGAGGGACGGGGAGCTGTTTTT
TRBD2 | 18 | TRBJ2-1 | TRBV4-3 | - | CASSQSSGMIDRRNEQFF | TGCGCCAGCAGCCAGTCGAGCGGGATGATTGATCGTAGGAATGAGCAGTTCTTC
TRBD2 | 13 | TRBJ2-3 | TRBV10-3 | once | CASGGGSTDTQYF | TGTGCCAGCGGGGGGGGTAGCACAGATACGCAGTATTTT
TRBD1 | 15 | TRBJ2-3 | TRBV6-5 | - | CASRRQGASTDTQYF | TGTGCCAGCAGGAGACAGGGGGCTAGCACAGATACGCAGTATTTT
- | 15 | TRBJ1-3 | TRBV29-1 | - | CSVTGSKNSGNTIYF | TGCAGCGTTACCGGGTCCAAGAACTCTGGAAACACCATATATTTT
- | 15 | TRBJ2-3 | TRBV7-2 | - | CASSLVGGRADTQYF | TGTGCCAGCAGCTTAGTGGGGGGGCGTGCAGATACGCAGTATTTT
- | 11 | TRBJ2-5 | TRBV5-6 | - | CASSSQETQYF | TGTGCCAGCAGCTCACAAGAGACCCAGTACTTC
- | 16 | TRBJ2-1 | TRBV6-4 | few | CASSDSGQGSGHEQFF | TGTGCCAGCAGTGACTCCGGGCAGGGGAGTGGCCATGAGCAGTTCTTC
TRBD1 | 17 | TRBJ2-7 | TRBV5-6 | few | CASSLGLFGDRPYEQYF | TGTGCCAGCAGCTTGGGGCTCTTTGGGGACAGACCCTACGAGCAGTACTTC
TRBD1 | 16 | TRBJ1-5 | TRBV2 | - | CASSRQGIDRSQPQHF | TGTGCCAGCAGCCGACAGGGGATCGATCGAAGTCAGCCCCAGCATTTT
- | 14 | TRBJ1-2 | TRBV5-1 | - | CASSLTQGLGGYTF | TGCGCCAGCAGCTTGACCCAGGGCTTGGGTGGCTACACCTTC
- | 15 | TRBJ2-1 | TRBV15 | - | CATKIDSESYNEQFF | TGTGCCACCAAGATAGACTCCGAGTCCTACAATGAGCAGTTCTTC
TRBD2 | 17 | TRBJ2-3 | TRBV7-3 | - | CASSLIGPSGEADTQYF | TGTGCCAGCAGCTTAATAGGTCCTAGCGGGGAGGCAGATACGCAGTATTTT
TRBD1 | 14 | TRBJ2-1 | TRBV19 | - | CASSRGQGRNEQFF | TGTGCCAGTAGTAGGGGACAGGGGCGAAATGAGCAGTTCTTC
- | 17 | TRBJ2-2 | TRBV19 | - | CASSIALGGANTGELFF | TGTGCCAGTAGTATAGCCTTAGGCGGCGCGAACACCGGGGAGCTGTTTTTT
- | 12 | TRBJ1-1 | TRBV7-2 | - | CASSPQNTEAFF | TGTGCCAGCAGCCCACAGAACACTGAAGCTTTCTTT
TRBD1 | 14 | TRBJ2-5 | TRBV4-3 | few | CASSRGQLEETQYF | TGCGCCAGCAGCCGGGGACAGCTCGAAGAGACCCAGTACTTC
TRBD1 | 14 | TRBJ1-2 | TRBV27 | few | CASSRGQGNYGYTF | TGTGCCAGCAGTCGGGGACAGGGAAACTATGGCTACACCTTC
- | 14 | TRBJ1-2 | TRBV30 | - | CAWSAAGVLYGYTF | TGTGCCTGGAGTGCGGCAGGGGTACTCTATGGCTACACCTTC
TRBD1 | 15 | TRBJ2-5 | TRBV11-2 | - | CASSLAGTGQETQYF | TGTGCCAGCAGCTTAGCGGGGACAGGGCAAGAGACCCAGTACTTC
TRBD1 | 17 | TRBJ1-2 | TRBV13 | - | CASSLDRRQGAFDGYTF | TGTGCCAGCAGCTTAGACCGGCGACAGGGGGCTTTCGATGGCTACACCTTC
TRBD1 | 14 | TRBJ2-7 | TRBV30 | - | CAWRDLDRGYEQYF | TGTGCCTGGAGAGACCTCGACAGGGGCTACGAGCAGTACTTC
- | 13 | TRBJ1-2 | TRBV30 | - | CAWSPRGIYGYTF | TGTGCCTGGAGTCCCAGGGGAATCTATGGCTACACCTTC
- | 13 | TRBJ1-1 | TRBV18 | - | CASSPKPSGCAFF | TGTGCCAGCTCACCGAAACCTTCAGGGTGTGCTTTCTTT
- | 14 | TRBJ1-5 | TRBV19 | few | CASSPGGSNQPQHF | TGTGCCAGTAGTCCCGGGGGAAGCAATCAGCCCCAGCATTTT
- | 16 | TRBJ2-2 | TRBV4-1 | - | CASSQIGGGLSGELFF | TGCGCCAGCAGCCAAATCGGGGGAGGTTTATCCGGGGAGCTGTTTTTT
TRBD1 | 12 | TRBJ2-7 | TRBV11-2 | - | CASSQTGGRQYF | TGTGCCAGCAGCCAAACAGGGGGTCGGCAGTACTTC
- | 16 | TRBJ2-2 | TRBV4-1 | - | CASSQVAGLGTGELFF | TGCGCCAGCAGCCAAGTGGCGGGGTTGGGAACCGGGGAGCTGTTTTTT
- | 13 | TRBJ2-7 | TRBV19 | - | CASSMKAWVEQYF | TGTGCCAGTAGTATGAAAGCGTGGGTCGAGCAGTACTTC
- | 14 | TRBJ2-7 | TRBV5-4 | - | CASSLTSSSYEQYF | TGTGCCAGCAGCTTGACTAGCTCTTCCTACGAGCAGTACTTC
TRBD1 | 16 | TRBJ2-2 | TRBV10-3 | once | CAISGLRGLDTGELFF | TGTGCCATCAGTGGTCTTAGGGGGCTGGACACCGGGGAGCTGTTTTTT
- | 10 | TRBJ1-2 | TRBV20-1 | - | CSARERGYTF | TGCAGTGCTAGGGAGCGGGGCTACACCTTC
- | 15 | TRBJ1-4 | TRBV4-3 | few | CASSQDRQRDEKLFF | TGCGCCAGCAGCCAAGACAGACAGCGTGATGAAAAACTGTTTTTT
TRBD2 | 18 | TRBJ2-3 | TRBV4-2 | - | CASSQELATSGRADTQYF | TGTGCCAGCAGCCAAGAGCTAGCGACTAGCGGGAGAGCAGATACGCAGTATTTT
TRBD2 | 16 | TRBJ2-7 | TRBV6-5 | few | CASSYGLAGFSYEQYF | TGTGCCAGCAGTTACGGACTAGCGGGGTTCTCCTACGAGCAGTACTTC
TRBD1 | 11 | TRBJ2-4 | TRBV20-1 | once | CSVPTGGVQYF | TGCAGTGTACCCACAGGGGGCGTCCAGTACTTC
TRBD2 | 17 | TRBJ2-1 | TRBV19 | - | CASSISLAGGTYNEQFF | TGTGCCAGTAGTATTTCCCTAGCGGGAGGAACCTACAATGAGCAGTTCTTC
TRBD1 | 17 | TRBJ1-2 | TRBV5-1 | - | CASSLGDLRTGVNGYTF | TGCGCCAGCAGCTTGGGGGACCTACGGACAGGCGTCAATGGCTACACCTTC
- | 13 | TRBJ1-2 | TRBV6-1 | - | CASSESGSYGYTF | TGTGCCAGCAGTGAATCCGGGTCCTATGGCTACACCTTC
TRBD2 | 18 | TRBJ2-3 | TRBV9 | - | CASSERYLAGGTTDTQYF | TGTGCCAGCAGCGAGAGGTACCTAGCGGGGGGCACCACAGATACGCAGTATTTT
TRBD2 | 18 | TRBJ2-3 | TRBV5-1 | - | CASSLGASGDISTDTQYF | TGCGCCAGCAGCTTGGGGGCTAGCGGGGATATTAGCACAGATACGCAGTATTTT
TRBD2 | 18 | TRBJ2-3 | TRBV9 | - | CASSVVPSGGPLGDTQYF | TGTGCCAGCAGCGTAGTACCCAGCGGGGGGCCCTTGGGAGATACGCAGTATTTT
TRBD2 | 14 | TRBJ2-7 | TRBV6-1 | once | CASSLSGRALEQYF | TGTGCCAGCAGTCTAAGCGGGAGGGCCCTCGAGCAGTACTTC
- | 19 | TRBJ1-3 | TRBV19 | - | CASSSPAGLTLTSGNTIYF | TGTGCCAGTAGTAGCCCAGCAGGGTTAACCTTGACCTCTGGAAACACCATATATTTT
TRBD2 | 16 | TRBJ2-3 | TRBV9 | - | CASSVGGGGAIDTQYF | TGTGCCAGCAGCGTAGGGGGCGGGGGGGCAATAGATACGCAGTATTTT
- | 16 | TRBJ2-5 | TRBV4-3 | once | CASSQERELGEVTQYF | TGCGCCAGCAGCCAAGAGCGGGAATTGGGGGAAGTGACCCAGTACTTC
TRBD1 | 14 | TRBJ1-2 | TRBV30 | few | CAWSITGVNYGYTF | TGTGCCTGGTCGATCACAGGGGTGAACTATGGCTACACCTTC
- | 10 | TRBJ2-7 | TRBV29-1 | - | CSVASQRQYF | TGCAGCGTTGCCAGTCAAAGGCAGTACTTC
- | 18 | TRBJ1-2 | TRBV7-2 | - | CASSLAFSGVGSHYGYTF | TGTGCCAGCAGCTTAGCGTTCTCCGGGGTCGGGAGTCACTATGGCTACACCTTC
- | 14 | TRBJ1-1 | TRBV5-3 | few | CARSSGRMNTEAFF | TGTGCCAGAAGCTCTGGCCGTATGAACACTGAAGCTTTCTTT
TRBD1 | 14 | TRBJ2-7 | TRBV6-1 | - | CASKDWTGFYEQYF | TGTGCCAGCAAGGATTGGACAGGGTTCTACGAGCAGTACTTC